This record looks at one T cell receptor (beta chain) sequence and its context. Its antigen is still unknown. The entry originates in a study of siplizumab effects on memory and regulatory T cells. Method: immunoSEQ multiplex PCR; TCRdb's copy keeps in-frame clones and lacks some. The table lists roughly 9,000 clones, 60% to 75% of them singletons. Looked up from germline, CDR1 is MNHEY and CDR2 is SVGAGI. V was pared by 5 bases and J by 4 bases, with 9 bases between. There are 12 residues in the CDR3. Study observations and caveats: Unstimulated subsets were the mapping target of only a minor fraction of alloreactive clones.

The chain links TRBV6-5 to TRBJ2-7, with unresolved D. Sequencing used effector memory CD8+ T cells sorted from blood. Subset noted: unstimulated CD8+ effector memory T cells. The clonotype was recovered from a human donor in good health. This CDR3 reads CASSEGHYEQYF. For the CDR3, the DNA is TGTGCCAGCAGTGAAGGCCATTACGAGCAGTACTTC.